These 13 T cell receptor beta chains originate from one sample sequenced in a study of glioma-infiltrating T cells. The iRepertoire nested amplicon-rescue multiplex PCR amplified TCR alpha and beta CDR3s from RNA. From the multiplex PCR reads, TCRdb called clonotypes with MiXCR, one entry per CDR3 protein. The table lists over 100,000 distinct CDR3 sequences, less than 30% of them singletons. Sample: glioma tissue, nonneoplastic brain tissue, or PBMCs (not recorded which). Receptors were obtained from a human donor with low-grade glioma or glioblastoma, undergoing nonglioma brain surgery, or in good health (not recorded which).

This clonotype occurred many times. This rearrangement joins TRBV4-1 to TRBJ1-3; D gene unclear. Trimming removed 0 bases at V and 2 bases at J, with 8 bases between. CDR1 and CDR2 from the germline V gene are MGHRA and YSYEKL. This CDR3 is built from 15 residues. In DNA form, the CDR3 reads TGCGCCAGCAGCCAAGATAGGGTGACTGGAAACACCATATATTTT. Protein: CASSQDRVTGNTIYF.

V and J are TRBV4-1 and TRBJ1-2; possibly TRBD1 for D (6 bases). Germline CDR1 and CDR2: MGHRA and YSYEKL. V lost 2 bases and J 0 bases, leaving 19 bases between the germline ends. This CDR3 region has 18 residues. The CDR3 spells CASSQPGQGRIANYGYTF. The DNA of the CDR3 is TGCGCCAGCAGCCAACCGGGACAAGGCAGGATCGCTAACTATGGCTACACCTTC.

This clonotype occurred many times. This chain joins TRBV10-3 and TRBJ2-1; D may be TRBD1 (7 bases). The CDR3 is 15 residues long. V lost 7 bases and J 4 bases, leaving 17 bases between the germline ends. CDR1 ENHRY and CDR2 SYGVKD come from the germline V gene. CDR3 in DNA: TGTGCCATCACCCCAGACAGGGCGGGGTACAATGAGCAGTTCTTC. Its protein is CAITPDRAGYNEQFF.

This clonotype was seen a handful of times. A much more abundant neighbour one base away suggests this may be a read error. The CDR3 reads CASSSQSSTEAFF. CDR3 DNA: TGTGCCAGCAGCTCCCAATCCAGCACTGAAGCTTTCTTT. The chain is built from TRBV7-9 and TRBJ1-1, with D hard to call. Trimming took off 4 bases at V and 4 bases at J, with 10 bases between the two ends. The CDR3 consists of 13 residues. Per germline, CDR1 SEHNR and CDR2 FQNEAQ (reference sequence).

This clonotype was counted many times. The chain carries TRBV6-1 and TRBJ2-7; no clear D. Germline V gives CDR1 MNHNS, CDR2 SASEGT. Trimming took off 7 bases at V and 6 bases at J, with 10 bases between the two ends. The CDR3 length is 11 residues. CDR3 residues: CASKEASEQYF. The CDR3 nucleotides read TGTGCCAGCAAGGAAGCGAGCGAGCAGTACTTC.

Many counts were recorded for this clonotype. The V and J genes are TRBV6-1 and TRBJ2-2; D is unresolved. Deletions cut 5 bases from V and 0 bases from J, with 7 bases between. The germline V gene has CDR1 MNHNS and CDR2 SASEGT. This CDR3 has 14 residues. CDR3 residues: CASSSNPNTGELFF. CDR3 DNA sequence: TGTGCCAGCAGTTCCAACCCGAACACCGGGGAGCTGTTTTTT.

This clonotype showed up many times. The chain links TRBV12-3 or TRBV12-4 to TRBJ1-1, with D unclear. The CDR3 runs 13 residues. The V end was cut by 5 bases, the J end by 1 base, with 8 bases between. The CDR3 DNA is TGTGCCAGCAGTGGGTCGGGGAACACTGAAGCTTTCTTT. Translation: CASSGSGNTEAFF.

This clonotype has more than one count but fewer than ten. Written as DNA, the CDR3 is TGTGCCAGCAGCTCGGGACAGAGGGAAGGCGGGGAGCTGTTTTTT. This encodes CASSSGQREGGELFF. The chain has TRBV7-2 and TRBJ2-2, with 7 bases that match TRBD1. V lost 4 bases to trimming and J lost 7 bases; unmatched junction nucleotides: 9. CDR1 and CDR2 from the germline V gene are SGHTA and FQGNSA. The CDR3 has 15 residues. The full variable domain, rest sourced from reference TRBV7-2 and TRBJ2-2, is GAGVSQSPSNKVTEKGKDVELRCDPISGHTALYWYRQSLGQGLEFLIYFQGNSAPDKSGLPSDRFSAERTGGSVSTLTIQRTQQEDSAVYLCASSSGQREGGELFFGEGSRLTVL.

This clonotype was counted ten times or more. The CDR3 DNA reads as TGCGCCAGCAGCCCGATTGACAGGGGTAACTATGGCTACACCTTC. It specifies CASSPIDRGNYGYTF. The V gene is TRBV5-1, the J gene TRBJ1-2; TRBD1 matches 8 bases. The V gene's germline CDR1 is SGHRS and CDR2 YFSETQ. This CDR3 contains 15 residues. With 4 bases clipped from V and 1 base from J, the junction kept 6 bases outside the gene matches.

This clonotype was detected many times. The chain carries TRBV11-3 and TRBJ2-1; TRBD2 matches 8 bases. CDR1 is SGHNT, CDR2 YENEEA, per germline. This CDR3 has 18 residues. V trimming: 4 bases; J trimming: 0 bases; junction bases outside the gene matches: 11. The DNA for the CDR3 is TGTGCCAGCAGCTCTGGTCGGACTAGCCTGAGCTCCTACAATGAGCAGTTCTTC. Residues: CASSSGRTSLSSYNEQFF.

This clonotype has at least ten counts. The chain employs TRBV20-1 and TRBJ1-5, with D perhaps TRBD1 (5 bases). V gave up 8 bases and J gave up 2 bases, with 25 bases separating them. Germline assignment: CDR1 DFQATT and CDR2 SNEGSKA (reference sequence). This CDR3 comprises 17 residues. CDR3 in amino acids: CSTFRAGIDSGNQPQHF. CDR3 nucleotides: TGCAGTACGTTCCGGGCAGGGATCGATAGTGGCAATCAGCCCCAGCATTTT.

This clonotype was seen a handful of times. The genes are TRBV29-1 and TRBJ2-1; D is unresolved. The CDR3 contains 13 residues. Germline lookup yields CDR1 SQVTM and CDR2 ANQGSEA. Trimming cost V 6 bases and J 5 bases, with 14 bases left between them. CDR3 in amino acids: CSVWVTLHNEQFF. CDR3 sequence (DNA): TGCAGCGTCTGGGTTACCCTCCACAATGAGCAGTTCTTC.

As for this clonotype: A much larger clone lies one base from this, so it may be a read error. This is likely a read error, given that the CDR3 carries no conserved phenylalanine or tryptophan at its end. The chain is built from TRBV5-4 and TRBJ1-2; D call uncertain. CDR3 length: 15 residues. Trimming removed 0 bases at V and 0 bases at J, with 9 bases between. Germline assignment: CDR1 SGHNT and CDR2 YYREEE (reference sequence). The CDR3 reads CASSLVDFPNYGYTL. The DNA of the CDR3 is TGTGCCAGCAGCTTGGTCGATTTTCCTAACTATGGCTACACCTTA.